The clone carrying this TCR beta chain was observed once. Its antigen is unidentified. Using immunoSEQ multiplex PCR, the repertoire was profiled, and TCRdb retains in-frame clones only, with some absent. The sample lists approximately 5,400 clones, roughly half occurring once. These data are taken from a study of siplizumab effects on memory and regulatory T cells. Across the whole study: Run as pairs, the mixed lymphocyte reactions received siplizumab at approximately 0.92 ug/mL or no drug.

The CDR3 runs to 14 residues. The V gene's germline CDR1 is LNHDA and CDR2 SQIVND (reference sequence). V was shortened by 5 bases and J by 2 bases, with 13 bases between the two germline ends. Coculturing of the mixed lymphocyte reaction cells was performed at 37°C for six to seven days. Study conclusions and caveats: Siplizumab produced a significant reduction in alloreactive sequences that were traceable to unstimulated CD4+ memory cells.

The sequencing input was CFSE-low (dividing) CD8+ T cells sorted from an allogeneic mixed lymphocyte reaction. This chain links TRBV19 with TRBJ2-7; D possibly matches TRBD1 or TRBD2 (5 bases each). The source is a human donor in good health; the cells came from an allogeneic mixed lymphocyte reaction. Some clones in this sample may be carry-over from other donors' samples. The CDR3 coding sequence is TGTGCCAGTAGTCTGGGGACGGCCCCCTACGAGCAGTACTTC. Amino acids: CASSLGTAPYEQYF.